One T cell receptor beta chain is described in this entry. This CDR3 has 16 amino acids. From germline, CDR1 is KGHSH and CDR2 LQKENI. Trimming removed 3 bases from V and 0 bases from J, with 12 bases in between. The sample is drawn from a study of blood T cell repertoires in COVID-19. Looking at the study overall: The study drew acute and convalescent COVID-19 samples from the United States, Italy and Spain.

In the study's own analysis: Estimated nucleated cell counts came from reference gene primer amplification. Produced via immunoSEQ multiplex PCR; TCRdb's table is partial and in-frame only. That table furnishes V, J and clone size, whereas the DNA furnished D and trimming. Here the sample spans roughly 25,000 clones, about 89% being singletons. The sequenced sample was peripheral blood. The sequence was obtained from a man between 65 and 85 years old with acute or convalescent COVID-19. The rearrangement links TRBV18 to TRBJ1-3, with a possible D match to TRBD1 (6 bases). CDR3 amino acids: CASSPQQGNSGNTIYF. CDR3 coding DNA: TGTGCCAGCTCACCGCAACAGGGTAACTCTGGAAACACCATATATTTT.